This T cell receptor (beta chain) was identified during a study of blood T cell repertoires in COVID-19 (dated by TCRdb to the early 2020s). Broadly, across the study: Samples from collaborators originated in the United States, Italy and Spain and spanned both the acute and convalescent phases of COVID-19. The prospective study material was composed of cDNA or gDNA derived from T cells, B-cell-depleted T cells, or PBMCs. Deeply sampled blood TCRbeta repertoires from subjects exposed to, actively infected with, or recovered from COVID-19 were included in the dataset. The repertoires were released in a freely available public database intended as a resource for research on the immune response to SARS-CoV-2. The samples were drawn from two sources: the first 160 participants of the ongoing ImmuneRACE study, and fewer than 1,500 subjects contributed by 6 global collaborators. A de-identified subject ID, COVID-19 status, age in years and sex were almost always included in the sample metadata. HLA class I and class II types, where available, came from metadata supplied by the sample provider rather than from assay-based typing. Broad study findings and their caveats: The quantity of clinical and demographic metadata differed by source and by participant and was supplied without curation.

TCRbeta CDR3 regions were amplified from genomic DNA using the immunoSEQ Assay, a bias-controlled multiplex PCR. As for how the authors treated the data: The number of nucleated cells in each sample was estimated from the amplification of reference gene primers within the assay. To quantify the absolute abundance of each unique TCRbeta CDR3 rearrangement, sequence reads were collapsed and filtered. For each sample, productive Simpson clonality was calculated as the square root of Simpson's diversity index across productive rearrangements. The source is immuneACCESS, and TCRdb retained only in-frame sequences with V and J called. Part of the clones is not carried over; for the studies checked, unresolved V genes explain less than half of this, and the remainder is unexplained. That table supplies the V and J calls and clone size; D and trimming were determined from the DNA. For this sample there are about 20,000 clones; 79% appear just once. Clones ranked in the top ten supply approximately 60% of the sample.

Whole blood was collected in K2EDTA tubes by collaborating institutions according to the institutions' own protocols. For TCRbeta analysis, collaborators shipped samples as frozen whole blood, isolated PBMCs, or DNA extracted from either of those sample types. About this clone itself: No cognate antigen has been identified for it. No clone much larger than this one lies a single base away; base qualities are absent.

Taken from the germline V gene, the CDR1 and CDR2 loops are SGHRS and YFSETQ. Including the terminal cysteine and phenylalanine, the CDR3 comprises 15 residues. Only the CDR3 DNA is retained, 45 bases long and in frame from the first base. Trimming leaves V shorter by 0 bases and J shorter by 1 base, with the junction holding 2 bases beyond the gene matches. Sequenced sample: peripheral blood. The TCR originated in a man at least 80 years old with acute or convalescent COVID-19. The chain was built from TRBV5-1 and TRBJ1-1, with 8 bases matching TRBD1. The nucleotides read TGCGCCAGCAGCTTGGCCGGACAGGGGAACACTGAAGCTTTCTTT. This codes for CASSLAGQGNTEAFF.